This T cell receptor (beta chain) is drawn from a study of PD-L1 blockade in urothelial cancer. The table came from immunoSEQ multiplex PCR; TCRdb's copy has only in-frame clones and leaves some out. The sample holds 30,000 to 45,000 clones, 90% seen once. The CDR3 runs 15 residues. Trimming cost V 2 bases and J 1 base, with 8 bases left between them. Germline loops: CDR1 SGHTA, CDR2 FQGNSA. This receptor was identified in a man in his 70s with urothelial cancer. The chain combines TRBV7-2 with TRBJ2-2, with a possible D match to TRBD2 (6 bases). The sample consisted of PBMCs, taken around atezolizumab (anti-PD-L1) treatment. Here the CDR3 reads CASSLRLGNTGELFF. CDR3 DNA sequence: TGTGCCAGCAGCTTACGACTAGGGAACACCGGGGAGCTGTTTTTT.